This T cell receptor beta chain was observed in a study of identical twins. General observations from the study: Invariant T cells like MAIT and iNKT could partly confound the zero-insertion analyses. Memory repertoires lacked the insertion deficit that abundant cord blood beta clonotypes showed.

In regard to this clonotype: What it binds is not known. One base away lies a much larger clone, so this may be a sequencing read error.

Carrying unique molecular identifiers, the cDNA also gained a universal primer site through template switching. TCRdb itself ran the 5' RACE reads through MiXCR, one entry per CDR3 protein. The table shows hundreds of thousands of distinct CDR3 sequences, with about a fifth occurring only once. Germline V gives CDR1 MNHEY, CDR2 SVGEGT. The CDR3 is made up of 16 amino acids. Trimming cost V 10 bases and J 2 bases, with 21 bases left between them. In addition, the sample was reused for a study of yellow fever vaccine responses in identical twins.

The chain links TRBV6-2 or TRBV6-3 to TRBJ2-1, with D tentatively TRBD2 (5 bases). The sequence came from a woman aged 18 to 35 in good health. The sequenced sample consisted of CD4+ T cells sorted from blood. For the CDR3, the DNA is TGTGCCAACCGACCCGGTGGGAGCAGGCCCTACAATGAGCAGTTCTTC. It yields the protein CANRPGGSRPYNEQFF.